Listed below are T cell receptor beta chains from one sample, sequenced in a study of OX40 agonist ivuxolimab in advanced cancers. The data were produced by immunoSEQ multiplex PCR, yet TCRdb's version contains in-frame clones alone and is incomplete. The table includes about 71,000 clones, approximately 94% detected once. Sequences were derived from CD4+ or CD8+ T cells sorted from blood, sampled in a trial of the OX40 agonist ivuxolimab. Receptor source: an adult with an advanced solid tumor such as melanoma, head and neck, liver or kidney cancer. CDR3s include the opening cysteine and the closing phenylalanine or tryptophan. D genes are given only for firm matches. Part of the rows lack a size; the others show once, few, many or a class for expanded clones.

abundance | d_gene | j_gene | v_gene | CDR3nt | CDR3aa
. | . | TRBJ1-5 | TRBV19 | TGTGCCAGTAGTATACAGGGAACAGGTCAGCCCCAGCATTTT | CASSIQGTGQPQHF
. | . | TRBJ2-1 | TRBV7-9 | TGTGCCAGCAGCCCGAGCTCCTACAATGAGCAGTTCTTC | CASSPSSYNEQFF
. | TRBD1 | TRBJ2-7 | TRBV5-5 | TGTGCCAGCAGCTGGCCGGGACAGGGTACCTACGAGCAGTACTTC | CASSWPGQGTYEQYF
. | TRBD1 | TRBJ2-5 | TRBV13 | TGTGCCAGCAGCCTCACTCGGACAGGGAGGACAGAGACCCAGTACTTC | CASSLTRTGRTETQYF
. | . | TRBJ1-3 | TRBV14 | TGTGCCAGCGGCGACAGGACCTCTGGAAACACCATATATTTT | CASGDRTSGNTIYF
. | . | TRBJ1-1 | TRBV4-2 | TGTGCCAGCAGCCAACAGTCCCGGGACCGAAACACTGAAGCTTTCTTT | CASSQQSRDRNTEAFF
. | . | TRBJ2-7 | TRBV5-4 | TGTGCCAGCAGCTTTGGTTACGAGCAGTACTTC | CASSFGYEQYF
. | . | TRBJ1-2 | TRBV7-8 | TGTGCCAGCAGCCCTCGGATCAGGGACTATGGCTACACCTTC | CASSPRIRDYGYTF
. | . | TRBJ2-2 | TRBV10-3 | TGTGCCATCAGGGTGGACACCGGGAACGGGGAGCTGTTTTTT | CAIRVDTGNGELFF
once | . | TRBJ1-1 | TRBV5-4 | TGTGCCAGCAGCGTGGACGAGGTCACTGAAGCTTTCTTT | CASSVDEVTEAFF
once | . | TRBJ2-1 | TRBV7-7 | TGTGCTAGCAGCCCAGACACCCGAAGGAATGAGCAGTTCTTC | CASSPDTRRNEQFF
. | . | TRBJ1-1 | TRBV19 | TGTGCCAGTAGTCATTTCCGTGAAGGGAGGGACACTGAAGCTTTCTTT | CASSHFREGRDTEAFF
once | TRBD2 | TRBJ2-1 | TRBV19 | TGTGCCAGTAGTTGGACTAGCGGGGGGATCAATGAGCAGTTCTTC | CASSWTSGGINEQFF
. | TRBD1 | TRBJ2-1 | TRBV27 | TGTGCCAGCCTGCGAGGGACAGGGGGCAACAATGAGCAGTTCTTC | CASLRGTGGNNEQFF
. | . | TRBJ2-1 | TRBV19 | TGTGCCAGTACTCCGAGCGGAGGCCGCCTTACCTACAATGAGCAGTTCTTC | CASTPSGGRLTYNEQFF
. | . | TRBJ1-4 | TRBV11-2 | TGTGCCAGCAGCTTAGGAATCGGGGTTAAGGATGAAAAACTGTTTTTT | CASSLGIGVKDEKLFF
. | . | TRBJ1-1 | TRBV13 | TGTGCCAGCAGCTTATCCCGGGGAATCGGGAAAGCTTTCTTT | CASSLSRGIGKAFF
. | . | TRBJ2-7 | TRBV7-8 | TGTGCCAGCAGCCCTTCCTACGAGCAGTACTTC | CASSPSYEQYF
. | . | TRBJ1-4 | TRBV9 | TGTGCCAGCAGCCGTAAGGACAGTTTAAGTGAAAAACTGTTTTTT | CASSRKDSLSEKLFF
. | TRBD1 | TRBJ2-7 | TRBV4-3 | TGCGCCAGCAGCCGCGGACAGGGTCGATACGAGCAGTACTTC | CASSRGQGRYEQYF
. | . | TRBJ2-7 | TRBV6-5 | TGTGCCAGCAGTTACTCGTTGTCAGGTAGCTCCTACGAGCAGTACTTC | CASSYSLSGSSYEQYF
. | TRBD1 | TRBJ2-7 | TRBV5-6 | TGTGCCAGCAGCGCGGGACAGGTTGTCGCCTACGAGCAGTACTTC | CASSAGQVVAYEQYF
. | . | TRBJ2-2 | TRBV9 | TGTGCCAGCAGCGTAGGTAGCACGAACACCGGGGAGCTGTTTTTT | CASSVGSTNTGELFF
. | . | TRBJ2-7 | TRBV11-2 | TGTGCCAGCAGCTACATGATGGGCCCTAACTACGAGCAGTACTTC | CASSYMMGPNYEQYF
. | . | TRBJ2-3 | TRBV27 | TGTGCCAGCAGCAGACTAGGAGCCATGTTCCCAGATACGCAGTATTTT | CASSRLGAMFPDTQYF
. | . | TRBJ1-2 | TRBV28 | TGTGCCAGCAGTTTGGGCTCCACCGCTGGCTACACCTTC | CASSLGSTAGYTF
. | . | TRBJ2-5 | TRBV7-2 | TGTGCCAGCAGCCCCCAACTGAGGGCGCGGCAAGAGACCCAGTACTTC | CASSPQLRARQETQYF
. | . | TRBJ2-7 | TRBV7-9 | TGTGCCAGCAGCTTAACAAGAACAGGGAGCCCCTTGTACGAGCAGTACTTC | CASSLTRTGSPLYEQYF
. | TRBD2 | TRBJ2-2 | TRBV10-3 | TGTGCCATCAGGACTAGCGGGAGTTCCTCGAACACCGGGGAGCTGTTTTTT | CAIRTSGSSSNTGELFF
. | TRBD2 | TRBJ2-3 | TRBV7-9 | TGTGCCAGCAGCTTCCCCTGGGAGCGGGGGAGCACAGATACGCAGTATTTT | CASSFPWERGSTDTQYF
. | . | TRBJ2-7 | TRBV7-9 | TGTGCCAGCAGCTTACGTTTGGGATACTACGAGCAGTACTTC | CASSLRLGYYEQYF
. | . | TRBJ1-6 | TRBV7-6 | TGTGCCAGCAGCCTCAGTGACCTCTCCTATAATTCACCCCTCCACTTT | CASSLSDLSYNSPLHF
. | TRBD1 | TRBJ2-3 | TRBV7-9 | TGTGCCAGCAGCCCTCCATCCGGACAGGGGGCAGATACGCAGTATTTT | CASSPPSGQGADTQYF
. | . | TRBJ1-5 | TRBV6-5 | TGTGCCAGCAGGGAGGGGGGGTATAGCAATCAGCCCCAGCATTTT | CASREGGYSNQPQHF
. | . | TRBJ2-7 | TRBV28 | TGTGCCAGCAGTACGGGACTTTCCTACGAGCAGTACTTC | CASSTGLSYEQYF
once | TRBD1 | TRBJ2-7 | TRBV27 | TGTGCCAGCAGTTTAGGACAGGACTTCTACGAGCAGTACTTC | CASSLGQDFYEQYF
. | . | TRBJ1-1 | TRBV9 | TGTGCCAGCAGCGTAGTGTCAAACACTGAAGCTTTCTTT | CASSVVSNTEAFF
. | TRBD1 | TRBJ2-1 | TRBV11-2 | TGTGCCAGCAGCCGAACAACAGGGGGATTCAGCAATGAGCAGTTCTTC | CASSRTTGGFSNEQFF
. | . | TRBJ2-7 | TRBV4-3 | TGCGCCAGCAGCCAAGATCTCAGACCCAGCTACGAGCAGTACTTC | CASSQDLRPSYEQYF
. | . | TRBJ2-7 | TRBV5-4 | TGTGCCAGCAGCGTGGACAGCTCCGAGCAGTACTTC | CASSVDSSEQYF
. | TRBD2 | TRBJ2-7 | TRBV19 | TGTGCCAGCAGGACTAGCGGCCTCAGGGAGCAGTACTTC | CASRTSGLREQYF
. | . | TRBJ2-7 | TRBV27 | TGTGCCAGCAGTTTATTAGGGACCTCCTACGAGCAGTACTTC | CASSLLGTSYEQYF
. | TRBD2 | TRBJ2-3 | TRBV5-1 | TGCGCCAGCAGCCTGCGCCCGCGGGGGGGAGACAGCACAGATACGCAGTATTTT | CASSLRPRGGDSTDTQYF
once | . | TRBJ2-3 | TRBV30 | TGTGCCCAACACCACGGGGGCGGAACGCAGTATTTT | CAQHHGGGTQYF
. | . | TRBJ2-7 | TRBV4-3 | TGCGCCAGCAGCCAAAATATCGACAGTTCCTTTACCTACGAGCAGTACTTC | CASSQNIDSSFTYEQYF
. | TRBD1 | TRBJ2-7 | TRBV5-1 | TGCGCCAGCAGCCCCTTGGACAGGACCCCCTCCTACGAGCAGTACTTC | CASSPLDRTPSYEQYF
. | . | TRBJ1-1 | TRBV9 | TGTGCCAGCAGCCAAGGGGGTGGGACTGAAGCTTTCTTT | CASSQGGGTEAFF
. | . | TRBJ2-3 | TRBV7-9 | TGTGCCAGCAGCTTAGGCACAGATACGCAGTATTTT | CASSLGTDTQYF
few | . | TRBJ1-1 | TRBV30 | TGTGCCTGGAGTACCACTGAAGCTTTCTTT | CAWSTTEAFF
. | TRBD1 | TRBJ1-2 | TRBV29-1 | TGCAGCGTTGAGAGGGCAGGGGGCTTTGGCTACACCTTC | CSVERAGGFGYTF
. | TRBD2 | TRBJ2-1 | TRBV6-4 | TGTGCCACCCTTGGGGGGGACGGCAGGAAGCAGTTCTTC | CATLGGDGRKQFF
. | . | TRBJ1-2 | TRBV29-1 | TGCAGCGTTGATCTAGGGCTCAATAACTATGGCTACACCTTC | CSVDLGLNNYGYTF
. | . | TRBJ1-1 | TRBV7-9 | TGTGCCAGCAGTCCCACAGGGCCCGGCGCTTTCTTT | CASSPTGPGAFF
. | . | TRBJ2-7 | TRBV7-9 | TGTGCCAGCAGCTTAAATGCTATATACGAGCAGTACTTC | CASSLNAIYEQYF
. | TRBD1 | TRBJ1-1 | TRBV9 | TGTGCCAGCAGCGCCCGGGACAGGGTAGACACTGAAGCTTTCTTT | CASSARDRVDTEAFF
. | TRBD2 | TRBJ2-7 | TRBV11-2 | TGTGCCAGCAGCCCAACGGGGGGCTACGAGCAGTACTTC | CASSPTGGYEQYF
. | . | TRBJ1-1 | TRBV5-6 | TGTGCCAGCAGCTTGCGCGGCACCATGAACACTGAAGCTTTCTTT | CASSLRGTMNTEAFF
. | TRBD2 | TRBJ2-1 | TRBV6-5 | TGTGCCAGCAGTCCTAGCGGGAGGGCCGAGCAGTTCTTC | CASSPSGRAEQFF
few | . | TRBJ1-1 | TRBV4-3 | TGCGCCAGCAGCCAAGGACTAGGGACTGAAGCTTTCTTT | CASSQGLGTEAFF
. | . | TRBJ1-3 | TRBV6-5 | TGTGCCAGCAGTTACTCGGATCGGTCTGGAAACACCATATATTTT | CASSYSDRSGNTIYF